The entry below describes one T cell receptor (beta chain). As yet, its antigen is unknown. This sample stems from a study of response to subunit inactivated influenza vaccine. Study observations and caveats: The authors offered the suggestion that each seasonal influenza vaccination recruits few new T cells.

TCRdb analysed the RT-PCR reads with MiXCR anew, one entry per CDR3 protein. Of 600,000 to 850,000 distinct CDR3 sequences in the sample, around 15% are singletons; the top ten hold about 7.6%. V lost 3 bases to trimming and J lost 2 bases, with 12 bases between them. Germline values: CDR1 SQVTM, CDR2 ANQGSEA. The CDR3 is 14 amino acids. The rearrangement uses TRBV29-1 and TRBJ2-3, with unresolved D. This material consisted of PBMCs from blood, taken roughly 2 weeks before vaccination. The receptor's source is a man aged 45-65 years who received an inactivated influenza vaccine. The CDR3 DNA sequence: TGCAGCGTTGACAGTGGGCGGTACACAGATACGCAGTATTTT. Translating gives CSVDSGRYTDTQYF.